Given below is one T cell receptor (beta chain) in context. The data stem from a study of blood T cell repertoires in COVID-19. Study background: Samples came from the United States, Italy and Spain, spanning acute and convalescent COVID-19. The cDNA or gDNA used as material had been derived from T cells, B-cell-depleted T cells, or PBMCs.

Original handling: It was from reference gene primer amplification that nucleated cell counts were estimated. The data were produced by immunoSEQ multiplex PCR, yet TCRdb's version contains in-frame clones alone and is incomplete. V and J calls and clone size are copied from that table; D and trimming were computed from the DNA. The sample holds around 290,000 clones, approximately 87% seen once. This CDR3 comprises 16 residues. The V gene's germline CDR1 is SGHNT and CDR2 YYREEE (reference sequence). V lost 4 bases and J lost 1, with 15 bases in between. Sequenced material: peripheral blood. The clonotype originates from a woman between 45 and 60 years old who had recovered from COVID-19. The chain joins TRBV5-4 to TRBJ2-1, with D perhaps matching TRBD1 (5 bases). CDR3 amino acids: CASSLNQGLSYNEQFF. In DNA form, the CDR3 reads TGTGCCAGCAGCCTGAACCAGGGCCTTTCCTACAATGAGCAGTTCTTC.